These T cell receptor beta chains were read from a single sample in a study of OX40 agonist ivuxolimab in advanced cancers. The table came from immunoSEQ multiplex PCR; TCRdb's copy has only in-frame clones and leaves some out. The repertoire holds tens of thousands of clones, approximately 92% seen once, with around 0.34% in the top ten. The sample was CD4+ or CD8+ T cells sorted from blood, taken in a trial of the OX40 agonist ivuxolimab. The receptors stem from an adult with an advanced solid tumor such as melanoma, head and neck, liver or kidney cancer. CDR3s include the opening cysteine and the closing phenylalanine or tryptophan. The D gene is left open where the match is weak. Part of the rows lack a size; the others show once, few, many or a class for expanded clones.

CDR3 DNA: TGTGCCATCAGTGGACAGGGTGGCGTTGGCTACACCTTC
CDR3 protein: CAISGQGGVGYTF
J gene: TRBJ1-2
CDR3 length: 13
clone size: once
V gene: TRBV10-3
D gene: TRBD1

CDR3 DNA: TGTGCCAGCAGTGAAGATTTCGAAGAGACCCAGTACTTC
CDR3 protein: CASSEDFEETQYF
J gene: TRBJ2-5
CDR3 length: 13
clone size: once
V gene: TRBV2
D gene: NA

CDR3 DNA: TGTGCCAGCAGTTCCCCCGGGACCCAGGAGCAGTTCTTC
CDR3 protein: CASSSPGTQEQFF
J gene: TRBJ2-1
CDR3 length: 13
clone size: NA
V gene: TRBV6-5
D gene: NA

CDR3 DNA: TGTGCCAGCAGGGCCGGGACAGGGCGTCGTTTGTGGCCCCAGCATTTT
CDR3 protein: CASRAGTGRRLWPQHF
J gene: TRBJ1-5
CDR3 length: 16
clone size: NA
V gene: TRBV2
D gene: TRBD1

CDR3 DNA: TGTGCCAGCAGCTTGATTTCGGGGCGGCACTATGGCTACACCTTC
CDR3 protein: CASSLISGRHYGYTF
J gene: TRBJ1-2
CDR3 length: 15
clone size: few
V gene: TRBV5-6
D gene: NA

CDR3 DNA: TGTGCCCCAGGGGGGGAGGGTTTCTACGAGCAGTACTTC
CDR3 protein: CAPGGEGFYEQYF
J gene: TRBJ2-7
CDR3 length: 13
clone size: NA
V gene: TRBV19
D gene: NA

CDR3 DNA: TGTGCCAGCAGCCGGGACGGTCTCCAAGAGACCCAGTACTTC
CDR3 protein: CASSRDGLQETQYF
J gene: TRBJ2-5
CDR3 length: 14
clone size: NA
V gene: TRBV7-2
D gene: NA

CDR3 DNA: TGTGCCAGCAGCGTTGGGGCAGGGGGCCCCTATGGCTACACCTTC
CDR3 protein: CASSVGAGGPYGYTF
J gene: TRBJ1-2
CDR3 length: 15
clone size: NA
V gene: TRBV5-4
D gene: TRBD1

CDR3 DNA: TGTGCCAGCAGCTTGGGGACAGGGAAAAGCGAGCAGTACTTC
CDR3 protein: CASSLGTGKSEQYF
J gene: TRBJ2-7
CDR3 length: 14
clone size: NA
V gene: TRBV11-2
D gene: TRBD1

CDR3 DNA: TGTGCCAGCAGCGTGACGGGGATGGATGAAAAACTGTTTTTT
CDR3 protein: CASSVTGMDEKLFF
J gene: TRBJ1-4
CDR3 length: 14
clone size: NA
V gene: TRBV9
D gene: NA

CDR3 DNA: TGTGCCAGCAGCACGGGCGGGGGGCACAATGAGCAGTTCTTC
CDR3 protein: CASSTGGGHNEQFF
J gene: TRBJ2-1
CDR3 length: 14
clone size: NA
V gene: TRBV5-5
D gene: TRBD2

CDR3 DNA: TGTGCCAGCAGTGAGGCAGTCTACGAGCAGTACTTC
CDR3 protein: CASSEAVYEQYF
J gene: TRBJ2-7
CDR3 length: 12
clone size: few
V gene: TRBV6-1
D gene: NA

CDR3 DNA: TGTGCCAGCTCACCACCGGGGGGAGGTTTAAAGCAGTACTTC
CDR3 protein: CASSPPGGGLKQYF
J gene: TRBJ2-7
CDR3 length: 14
clone size: NA
V gene: TRBV18
D gene: NA

CDR3 DNA: TGCGCCAGCAGTTTAGCGGGAGTACGCGAGCAGTACTTC
CDR3 protein: CASSLAGVREQYF
J gene: TRBJ2-7
CDR3 length: 13
clone size: NA
V gene: TRBV10-2
D gene: TRBD2

CDR3 DNA: TGTGCCAGCAGCTTAGGAAGCTCCCTCTATGGCTACACCTTC
CDR3 protein: CASSLGSSLYGYTF
J gene: TRBJ1-2
CDR3 length: 14
clone size: NA
V gene: TRBV7-2
D gene: NA

CDR3 DNA: TGTGCCAGCAGGCCTCAGGGCACTAACACTGAAGCTTTCTTT
CDR3 protein: CASRPQGTNTEAFF
J gene: TRBJ1-1
CDR3 length: 14
clone size: once
V gene: TRBV5-4
D gene: NA

CDR3 DNA: TGTGCCAGTAAAAAAGGGGATTATAGCAATCAGCCCCAGCATTTT
CDR3 protein: CASKKGDYSNQPQHF
J gene: TRBJ1-5
CDR3 length: 15
clone size: NA
V gene: TRBV19
D gene: NA

CDR3 DNA: TGTGCCAGCCCCGGAACAGCCATGTCCGGGGAGCTGTTTTTT
CDR3 protein: CASPGTAMSGELFF
J gene: TRBJ2-2
CDR3 length: 14
clone size: NA
V gene: TRBV11-3
D gene: NA

CDR3 DNA: TGTGCCAGCAGTTTATTGGTAGCGGGAGAGAACACCGGGGAGCTGTTTTTT
CDR3 protein: CASSLLVAGENTGELFF
J gene: TRBJ2-2
CDR3 length: 17
clone size: NA
V gene: TRBV28
D gene: TRBD2

CDR3 DNA: TGCGCCAGCAGCTTGACGAGACTAGCGGGAGACGGGGCAGATACGCAGTATTTT
CDR3 protein: CASSLTRLAGDGADTQYF
J gene: TRBJ2-3
CDR3 length: 18
clone size: NA
V gene: TRBV5-1
D gene: TRBD2

CDR3 DNA: TGTGCCAGTGGGGTGAGACAGCTACATTTGTACACCTTC
CDR3 protein: CASGVRQLHLYTF
J gene: TRBJ1-2
CDR3 length: 13
clone size: NA
V gene: TRBV19
D gene: NA

CDR3 DNA: TGTGCCAGCTCACCAAGGCAGATCGAAGCTTTCTTT
CDR3 protein: CASSPRQIEAFF
J gene: TRBJ1-1
CDR3 length: 12
clone size: few
V gene: TRBV18
D gene: NA

CDR3 DNA: TGCGCCAGCAGCAGACAGGGTTCCGGGGCCAACGTCCTGACTTTC
CDR3 protein: CASSRQGSGANVLTF
J gene: TRBJ2-6
CDR3 length: 15
clone size: NA
V gene: TRBV5-1
D gene: TRBD1

CDR3 DNA: TGTGCCAGTAAGCCAGTAAATAATTCACCCCTCCACTTT
CDR3 protein: CASKPVNNSPLHF
J gene: TRBJ1-6
CDR3 length: 13
clone size: NA
V gene: TRBV19
D gene: NA

CDR3 DNA: TGTGCCAGCAGTACCCGGACCGGGACTGAAGCTTTCTTT
CDR3 protein: CASSTRTGTEAFF
J gene: TRBJ1-1
CDR3 length: 13
clone size: NA
V gene: TRBV6-1
D gene: NA

CDR3 DNA: TGCAGTGCTAGCCTCCGTGAGCAGTTCTTC
CDR3 protein: CSASLREQFF
J gene: TRBJ2-1
CDR3 length: 10
clone size: NA
V gene: TRBV20-1
D gene: NA

CDR3 DNA: TGTGCCAGCAGTGACCTAGCGGGAGTCCCTCACTACAATGAGCAGTTCTTC
CDR3 protein: CASSDLAGVPHYNEQFF
J gene: TRBJ2-1
CDR3 length: 17
clone size: NA
V gene: TRBV25-1
D gene: TRBD2

CDR3 DNA: TGTGCCAGCTCACCAAGACAGGGGGTTTACCAAGAGACCCAGTACTTC
CDR3 protein: CASSPRQGVYQETQYF
J gene: TRBJ2-5
CDR3 length: 16
clone size: NA
V gene: TRBV18
D gene: TRBD1

CDR3 DNA: TGTGCCAGCAGCGGATCCAATTCACCCCTCCACTTT
CDR3 protein: CASSGSNSPLHF
J gene: TRBJ1-6
CDR3 length: 12
clone size: few
V gene: TRBV7-2
D gene: NA

CDR3 DNA: TGTGCCAGCAGCTTATCGGCTTGGGGTCAACCCTACAATGAGCAGTTCTTC
CDR3 protein: CASSLSAWGQPYNEQFF
J gene: TRBJ2-1
CDR3 length: 17
clone size: NA
V gene: TRBV7-9
D gene: NA

CDR3 DNA: TGTGCCAGCAACCCCTTCGGGAGAGGCGAGCAGTACTTC
CDR3 protein: CASNPFGRGEQYF
J gene: TRBJ2-7
CDR3 length: 13
clone size: NA
V gene: TRBV9
D gene: NA

CDR3 DNA: TGTGCCAGCAGCTTGTCCCGGACAGATTTCTATGGCTACACCTTC
CDR3 protein: CASSLSRTDFYGYTF
J gene: TRBJ1-2
CDR3 length: 15
clone size: NA
V gene: TRBV7-2
D gene: NA

CDR3 DNA: TGCGCCAGCAGCTTGGCCGAACTAGCGGATTACAATGAGCAGTTCTTC
CDR3 protein: CASSLAELADYNEQFF
J gene: TRBJ2-1
CDR3 length: 16
clone size: NA
V gene: TRBV5-1
D gene: TRBD2

CDR3 DNA: TGCAGCGTTGCTAGCGGGTCTTCCTACGAGCAGTACTTC
CDR3 protein: CSVASGSSYEQYF
J gene: TRBJ2-7
CDR3 length: 13
clone size: NA
V gene: TRBV29-1
D gene: TRBD2

CDR3 DNA: TGTGCCAGCAGCTTAGGGGACAGGGCCTCTGGAAACACCATATATTTT
CDR3 protein: CASSLGDRASGNTIYF
J gene: TRBJ1-3
CDR3 length: 16
clone size: NA
V gene: TRBV7-6
D gene: TRBD1